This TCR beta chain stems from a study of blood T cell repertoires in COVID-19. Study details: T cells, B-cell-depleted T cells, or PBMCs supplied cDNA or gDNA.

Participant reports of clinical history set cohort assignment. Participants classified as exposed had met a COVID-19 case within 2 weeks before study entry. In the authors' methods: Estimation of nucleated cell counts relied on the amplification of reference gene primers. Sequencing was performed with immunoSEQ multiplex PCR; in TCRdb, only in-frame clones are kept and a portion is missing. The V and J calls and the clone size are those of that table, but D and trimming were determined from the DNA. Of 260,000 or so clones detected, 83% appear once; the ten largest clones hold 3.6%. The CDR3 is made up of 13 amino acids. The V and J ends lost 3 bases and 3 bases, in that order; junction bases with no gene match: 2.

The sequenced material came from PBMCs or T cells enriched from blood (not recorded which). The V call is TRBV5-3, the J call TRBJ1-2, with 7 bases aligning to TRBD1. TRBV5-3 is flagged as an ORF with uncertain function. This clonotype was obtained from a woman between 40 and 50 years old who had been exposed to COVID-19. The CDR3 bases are TGTGCCAGAAGCTGCGACAGGGACTATGGCTACACCTTC. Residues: CARSCDRDYGYTF.